This T cell receptor (beta chain) was profiled in a study of cytomegalovirus exposure and HLA in healthy donors. About the research overall: Prior work identified 100 million to 130 million unique TCR beta sequences in 150 million to 200 million T cells.

PCR involved 60 Vbeta and 13 Jbeta primers. Produced via immunoSEQ multiplex PCR; TCRdb's table is partial and in-frame only. The table lists 55,000 to 80,000 clones, about 75% of them singletons. Germline lookup yields CDR1 SGHRS and CDR2 YFSETQ. V lost 0 bases and J lost 6; bases outside the gene matches: 2. CDR3 length equals 14 residues. Sequenced input: PBMCs. V gene TRBV5-1 combines with J gene TRBJ2-2, with 7 bases aligning to TRBD1. The sequence came from a woman aged 40 to 50 in good health and CMV-seropositive. The CDR3 DNA sequence: TGCGCCAGCAGCTTGGAAACAGGGGCCGGGGAGCTGTTTTTT. Encoded protein: CASSLETGAGELFF.